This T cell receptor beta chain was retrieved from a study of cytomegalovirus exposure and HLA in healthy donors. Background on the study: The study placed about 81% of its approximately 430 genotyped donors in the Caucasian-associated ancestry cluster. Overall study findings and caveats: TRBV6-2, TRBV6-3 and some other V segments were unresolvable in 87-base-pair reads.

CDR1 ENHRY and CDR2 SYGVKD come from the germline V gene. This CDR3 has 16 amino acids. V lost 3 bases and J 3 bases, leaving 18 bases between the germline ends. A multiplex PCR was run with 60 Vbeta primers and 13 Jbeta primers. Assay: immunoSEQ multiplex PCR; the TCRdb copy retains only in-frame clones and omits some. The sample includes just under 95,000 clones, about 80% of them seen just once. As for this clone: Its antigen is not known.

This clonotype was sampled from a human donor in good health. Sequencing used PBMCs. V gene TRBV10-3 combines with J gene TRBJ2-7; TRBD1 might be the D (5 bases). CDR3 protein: CAISDPDTIPLYEQYF. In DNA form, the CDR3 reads TGTGCCATCAGTGACCCGGACACCATTCCCCTCTACGAGCAGTACTTC.